This TCR beta chain comes out of a study of shared clonotypes between healthy human individuals (dated by TCRdb to 2018 to 2021). At the level of the whole study: The cohort included three men and a couple of women between 18 and 49 years of age. For each donor, three plates each were used for CD4 naive and CD4 memory, two plates were used for CD8 naive, and one plate was used for CD8 memory. Different laboratories and diverse techniques were used to prepare libraries and sequence TCR repertoires, to increase sequencing depth and limit assay-specific biases. Each donor's leukapheresis produced roughly between roughly 0.85 and 10 billion PBMCs. The study deeply sequenced blood TCR repertoires of five healthy adults to estimate repertoire size and the extent of clonotype sharing between individuals.

What the study reported, not specific to this receptor: Higher generation probabilities were observed for clonotypes shared by all four sorted-subset donors than for non-shared clonotypes. Even with the large sequencing depth, rarefaction of the sorted-subset datasets indicated that sequencing was incomplete. Sampling was limited to blood, and TCR repertoires in tissue likely differ from TCR repertoires in blood. Naive subsets generally had larger estimated clonotype richness than memory subsets did. Across a handful of donors, approximately 5% of naive CD4, approximately 4% of naive CD8, 2% to 2.5% of memory CD4, and approximately 0.4% of memory CD8 clonotypes were shared. Based on pairwise subsampling, the degree of clonotype sharing among donors was expected to be affected by sequencing depth. Because the study included a small number of donors, the genetic and exposure-history diversity represented was limited.

Using the deep immunoSEQ assay, multiplex PCR amplified TCR CDR3 regions from genomic DNA. For each cell subset, the extracted genomic DNA was distributed evenly across all wells of several immunoSEQ 96-well plates, and each plate served as one replicate. For sorted subsets, around 0.2 ug of genomic DNA, equivalent to 30,000 or so T cell genomes, went into each replicate PCR. Purified libraries were measured with a Qubit 3.0 fluorometer, size-checked on a Bioanalyzer 2100, and measured again with the KAPA Library Quantification kit. A separate single-read 150-cycle Illumina NextSeq 550 flow cell was used to sequence each immunoSEQ 96-well plate. The authors' analysis ran thus. Because the immunoSEQ output held only junctional sequences and lacked quality scores, the filtering could not match the filtering applied to full-length reads. To assign V/J genes and CDR3, sequences were annotated against IMGT germline references using PyIR, a Python wrapper for IgBLAST v1.9. Any read was removed if the V/J assignment was weak (E-value above 1e-6), the CDR3 was missing, or the read contained stop codons, out-of-frame junctions, or ambiguous translated residues. V3J clonotypes were defined by identical inferred V gene, J gene, and CDR3 amino acid sequence. Percentage overlap between repertoires was calculated by dividing the number of shared unique clonotypes by the size of the smaller repertoire. Repertoire richness was assessed with RTK rarefaction, the Chao1 estimator, and Recon v2.1 estimates of unobserved clonotypes. Generation probabilities were computed with OLGA for all TCRbeta clonotypes obtained by the gDNA method from four donors. TCRdb took over this immuneACCESS table, retaining in-frame rearrangements with V and J assigned. Such tables are incomplete; in checked studies, under half of the missing clones stem from an unresolved V gene, and the remainder is unexplained. V, J and clone size reflect that table, while D and trimming were determined from the DNA. Within this sample are roughly 520,000 clones, with 90% to 96% of them counted one time only. The ten top clones hold about 0.067% of the sample.

As to this clone: This receptor's antigen is unknown. It has no much larger one-base neighbor in the sample; base qualities were not kept.

The CDR1 and CDR2 encoded by the germline V gene are MDHEN and SYDVKM. The CDR3 spans 15 residues, from the cysteine through the phenylalanine. Of the read, only the CDR3 DNA is kept; its 45 bases are in frame from base 1. Cut back by 2 bases and 3 bases, the V and J ends lie 8 bases apart. Donors were healthy HIV-negative adults with no recently reported acute infections or vaccinations. Only Caucasian adults living in Nashville, Tennessee, USA were represented among the donors. CD4+ T cells were enriched by magnetic negative selection; naive cells were then positively selected on CD45RA, and the negative fraction formed the memory subset. After blood collection by leukapheresis, PBMCs were isolated using Ficoll-Histopaque density gradient centrifugation and then cryopreserved in the vapor phase of liquid nitrogen. Purity and quantity of every magnetically sorted T cell population were checked by analytical flow cytometry. Genomic DNA was isolated from each sorted fraction and quantified by UV absorbance on a Nanodrop 2000c.

The receptor was isolated from a woman in her thirties in good health. The specimen was naive CD4+ T cells sorted from blood. In the paper's terms, the cell subset or site label means: CD45RA+ positively selected. The chain is made from TRBV28 and TRBJ2-6; the D region possibly corresponds to TRBD2 (5 bases align). In nucleotides, the sequence is TGTGCCAGCAGTTTAAGCGCGGGTGGGGCCAACGTCCTGACTTTC. This encodes CASSLSAGGANVLTF.